The 22 T cell receptor beta chains below were found in one sample sequenced in a study of early T cells in non-severe SARS-CoV-2 infection. TCRdb recomputed calls from the 5' RACE reads with MiXCR, one row per CDR3 protein. The sample holds fewer than 40,000 distinct CDR3 sequences, approximately 6.2% seen once. Material: whole blood. The receptors shown here come from an adult who was a healthcare worker with PCR-confirmed SARS-CoV-2 infection or an uninfected control (not recorded which).

The V and J genes are TRBV6-2 or TRBV6-3 and TRBJ2-1; 7 nucleotides match TRBD2. Per the germline V gene, CDR1 is MNHEY and CDR2 is SVGEGT. The CDR3 length is 15 residues. V was clipped by 6 bases and J by 10 bases; unmatched bases: 15. The DNA of the CDR3 is TGTGCCAGCAGGTTGACTATGCGGGAGACGGAGGAGCAGTTCTTC. This encodes CASRLTMRETEEQFF.

This clonotype has at least ten counts. The chain carries TRBV19 and TRBJ1-5, with D hard to call. CDR1 is LNHDA and CDR2 is SQIVND in the germline V gene (reference sequence). There are 17 residues in the CDR3. V was trimmed by 5 bases and J by 2 bases, leaving 19 bases between them. The CDR3 region has the DNA TGTGCCAGTAGTTACCGGGTCATCAGGAAGGGCAATCAGCCCCAGCATTTT. Its protein is CASSYRVIRKGNQPQHF.

The table lists this clonotype with many counts. The rearrangement joins TRBV11-2 to TRBJ2-2, with D unclear. The germline V gene encodes CDR1 SGHAT and CDR2 FQNNGV. The V gene lost 3 bases and the J gene lost 7 bases, with 9 bases spanning the gap. The CDR3 spans 13 residues. The CDR3 nucleotides are TGTGCCAGCAGCTTTCAGCTGGGCGGGGAGCTGTTTTTT. Amino acids: CASSFQLGGELFF.

The chain is built from TRBV18 and TRBJ1-6; D is possibly TRBD1 (6 bases). Germline CDR1 reads KGHSH; CDR2 reads LQKENI. This CDR3 comprises 16 residues. V lost 2 bases, J lost 7 bases, and 15 bases lay in between. The CDR3 nucleotides read TGTGCCAGCTCACCAGGGGGGCCCAACTTAAATTCACCCCTCCACTTT. Amino acids: CASSPGGPNLNSPLHF.

The table lists this clonotype with many counts. The gene calls are TRBV11-2 and TRBJ2-2; the match to TRBD2 covers 14 bases. J gave up 6 bases and V 3 bases, and 0 bases lay outside the gene matches. There are 15 residues in the CDR3. Germline V gives CDR1 SGHAT, CDR2 FQNNGV. The CDR3 DNA is TGTGCCAGCAGCTTGGGACTAGCGGGAGCCGGGGAGCTGTTTTTT. It yields the protein CASSLGLAGAGELFF.

This clonotype appeared many times. The rearrangement joins TRBV20-1 to TRBJ1-1; 7 bases match TRBD1. Per the germline V gene, CDR1 is DFQATT and CDR2 is SNEGSKA (reference sequence). Trimming at V came to 5 bases and at J to 6 bases, leaving 9 bases not matched to a gene. The CDR3 runs 13 residues. The CDR3 DNA sequence: TGCAGTGCTCGTAAGACAGGGTTAGCTGAAGCTTTCTTT. It yields the protein CSARKTGLAEAFF.

This rearrangement joins TRBV12-3 or TRBV12-4 to TRBJ1-3; D perhaps matches TRBD1 (6 bases). V shed 6 bases and J shed 0 bases, with 9 bases lying between them. The CDR3 totals 14 residues. The CDR3 here is CASRADSSGNTIYF. Here the CDR3 DNA reads TGTGCCAGCAGAGCGGACAGCTCTGGAAACACCATATATTTT.

This clonotype was picked up a small number of times. The rearrangement links TRBV6-2 or TRBV6-3 to TRBJ1-1; D gene uncertain. The CDR3 is 16 residues long. CDR1 is MNHEY, CDR2 SVGEGT, per germline. Trimming took 0 bases from V and 1 from J, leaving 12 bases between them. The CDR3 here is CASSYSNGPRNTEAFF. The CDR3 DNA reads as TGTGCCAGCAGTTACTCGAACGGGCCCCGGAACACTGAAGCTTTCTTT.

Note on this clonotype: A single base separates this from a much larger clone, so it may be a read error. J is TRBJ2-1 and V is TRBV11-3; D call uncertain. Germline CDR1 is SGHNT and CDR2 is YENEEA. The CDR3 has 11 residues. Trimming took off 5 bases at V and 2 bases at J, with 1 base between the two ends. The CDR3 reads CASSAYNEQFF. The CDR3 nucleotides read TGTGCCAGCAGCGCCTACAATGAGCAGTTCTTC. The variable domain in full, with the rest retrieved from reference TRBV11-3 and TRBJ2-1, is EAGVVQSPRYKIIEKKQPVAFWCNPISGHNTLYWYLQNLGQGPELLIRYENEEAVDDSQLPKDRFSAERLKGVDSTLKIQPAELGDSAVYLCASSAYNEQFFGPGTRLTVL.

This clonotype has ten or more counts. This chain links TRBV10-1 with TRBJ2-7, with D unclear. The ends were cut back, 7 bases at V and 4 bases at J, with 8 bases in the middle. The CDR3 length is 11 residues. The germline CDR1 and CDR2 sequences are WNHNN and SYGVQD (reference sequence). The CDR3: CASTHLYEQYF. The CDR3, as DNA: TGCGCCAGCACGCACTTGTACGAGCAGTACTTC.

This clonotype has ten or more counts. The gene calls are TRBV7-9 and TRBJ2-7; 9 positions agree with TRBD2. After removal of 3 bases from V and 6 bases from J, the junction contained 0 bases not matched to a gene. The CDR3 contains 12 residues. Germline-derived CDR1 and CDR2 are SEHNR and FQNEAQ (reference sequence). The CDR3 bases are TGTGCCAGCAGCTTTAGCGGGAGCGAGCAGTACGTC. Translating it yields CASSFSGSEQYV.

There are many counts of this clonotype. The CDR3 sequence is CSARGLAETYEQYF. The CDR3 DNA follows: TGCAGTGCTAGGGGACTAGCGGAGACCTACGAGCAGTACTTC. The chain couples TRBV20-1 to TRBJ2-7; 11 positions match TRBD2. Germline V lookup: CDR1 DFQATT, CDR2 SNEGSKA (reference sequence). The trim removed 3 bases at V and 2 bases at J, leaving 3 bases unmatched. The CDR3 length is 14 residues.

The chain couples TRBV20-1 to TRBJ2-5; 7 bases line up with TRBD2. The CDR3 runs to 16 residues. Germline loops: CDR1 DFQATT, CDR2 SNEGSKA (reference sequence). J gave up 9 bases and V 5 bases, and 21 bases lay outside the gene matches. CDR3 nucleotides: TGCAGTGCTGGCAGTTTTAGGCGGGAGATTCTAAGCTCCCAGTACTTC. The encoded protein is CSAGSFRREILSSQYF.

This clonotype was picked up a small number of times. This chain links TRBV7-6 with TRBJ1-6; the D is unclear. CDR1 and CDR2 from the germline V gene are SGHVS and FNYEAQ. The germline V and J ends were trimmed by 5 bases and 1 base, with 21 bases remaining between them. CDR3 length: 19 residues. CDR3 protein: CASSVGHFKGGSYNSPLHF. The CDR3 DNA sequence: TGTGCCAGCAGCGTCGGCCATTTTAAAGGAGGATCCTATAATTCACCCCTCCACTTT. The full variable domain, in which reference TRBV7-6 and TRBJ1-6 provide the parts outside the CDR3, is GAGVSQSPRYKVTKRGQDVALRCDPISGHVSLYWYRQALGQGPEFLTYFNYEAQQDKSGLPNDRFSAERPEGSISTLTIQRTEQRDSAMYRCASSVGHFKGGSYNSPLHFGNGTRLTVT.

This clonotype was seen only a few times. Germline and junction disagree at one end, which may indicate a read error. The chain recombines TRBV19 with TRBJ2-1; 13 bases agree with TRBD2. From germline, CDR1 is LNHDA and CDR2 SQIVND (reference sequence). This CDR3 spans 15 amino acids. CDR3 DNA sequence: TGTGCCACCGAGGGGGGGACTAGCGGGATTAAGGTGCAGTCCTTC. Translation: CATEGGTSGIKVQSF.

This clonotype showed up many times. The genes are TRBV5-1 and TRBJ2-1; 8 bases fit TRBD2. The junction had 11 bases not matched to a gene; V was cut back by 1 base and J by 5 bases. The CDR3 runs to 17 residues. Germline V gene sequence: CDR1 SGHRS, CDR2 YFSETQ. The CDR3 loop reads CASSLKGGRNFDNEQFF. The CDR3 DNA reads as TGCGCCAGCAGCTTGAAGGGCGGGAGGAACTTCGACAATGAGCAGTTCTTC.

This clonotype was found many times. J is TRBJ2-1 and V is TRBV24-1; no firm D call. Germline assignment: CDR1 KGHDR and CDR2 SFDVKD. This CDR3 spans 11 amino acids. The ends were cut back, 5 bases at V and 6 bases at J, with 4 bases in the middle. The CDR3 bases are TGTGCCACCAGTGCCCTCAATGAGCAGTTCTTC. This codes for CATSALNEQFF.

This clonotype came up many times. The chain carries TRBV5-1 and TRBJ1-3, with D possibly matching TRBD1 (6 bases). Germline V CDR1 and CDR2: SGHRS, YFSETQ. Trimming pared 0 bases from V and 2 bases from J, leaving 12 bases between. This CDR3 is 16 amino acids long. The DNA of the CDR3 is TGCGCCAGCAGCTTGGCCCCTACAGGGACTGGAAACACCATATATTTT. Amino acid sequence: CASSLAPTGTGNTIYF.

Turning to this clonotype: This may come from a read error, since a much larger clone is one base off. V is TRBV28 and J is TRBJ1-1; TRBD1 is a possible D gene (6 bases). This CDR3 comprises 14 residues. CDR1 and CDR2 (germline): MDHEN, SYDVKM. The DNA of the CDR3 is TGTACCAGCAGTTTACAGGGAGGATGGACTGAAGCTTTCTTT. It translates to CTSSLQGGWTEAFF.

The chain couples TRBV29-1 to TRBJ1-4; possibly TRBD1 for D (5 bases). V shed 6 bases and J shed 4 bases, with 6 bases lying between them. CDR3 length: 11 amino acids. Germline-derived CDR1 and CDR2 are SQVTM and ANQGSEA. The CDR3 coding sequence is TGCAGCGTCAGGGTTAATGAAAAACTGTTTTTT. Protein: CSVRVNEKLFF.

This clonotype appeared many times. The CDR3 loop reads CASSPRAKTYEQYF. The CDR3 region has the DNA TGTGCCAGCAGTCCCCGGGCCAAAACCTACGAGCAGTACTTC. The chain uses TRBV6-2 or TRBV6-3 and TRBJ2-7; D uncertain. Trimming stripped 5 bases from V and 2 bases from J, with 13 bases between. CDR1 and CDR2 (germline): MNHEY, SVGEGT. This CDR3 comprises 14 residues.

This clonotype occurred many times. The chain combines TRBV7-2 with TRBJ2-5; 7 nucleotides agree with TRBD2. CDR3 length: 15 amino acids. The V and J ends lost 1 base and 5 bases, in that order; junction bases with no gene match: 7. Per the germline V gene, CDR1 is SGHTA and CDR2 is FQGNSA. CDR3 sequence: CASSLVYTGGETQYF. The CDR3 region has the DNA TGTGCCAGCAGCTTAGTGTACACCGGGGGGGAGACCCAGTACTTC.